Listed here are 15 T cell receptor beta chains from one sample, sequenced in a study of a mutant IDH1 vaccine in newly diagnosed glioma (dated by TCRdb to 2020 to 2023). The library was built by means of the immunoSEQ multiplex PCR assay. TCRdb re-hosts the immuneACCESS table, in-frame sequences only. Its copies lack some clones; in the studies checked, an unresolved V gene accounts for under half of them, and the cause for the rest is not known. A total of about 72,000 clones appear in this sample, 84% of them only once. The ten largest clones capture about an eighth of the sample. This specimen's time point label, interpreted: week 23, last vaccination. Every vaccine dose consisted of 300 ug of a 20-mer mutant IDH1 peptide in Montanide, administered subcutaneously together with topical imiquimod. These TCRs are of unknown antigen specificity. The source was PBMCs, collected from a glioma patient whose treatment included an IDH1 peptide vaccine. All receptors come from a man aged 18 to 29 with glioma.

V and J are TRBV5-1 and TRBJ2-2; D gene unclear. Trimming left V 2 bases short and J 2 bases short, with 1 base between. In germline, CDR1 is SGHRS, CDR2 YFSETQ. This CDR3 is built from 12 residues. In DNA form, the CDR3 reads TGCGCCAGCAGCTTAAACACCGGGGAGCTGTTTTTT. Protein: CASSLNTGELFF.

This sequence joins TRBV4-3 and TRBJ2-1; D tentatively fits TRBD1 or TRBD2 (7 bases each). Deletions cut 0 bases from V and 1 base from J, with 13 bases between. CDR1 and CDR2 from the germline V gene are LGHNA and YSLEER. The CDR3 has 17 residues. The CDR3 is CASSQDAGGVSYNEQFF. Written as DNA, the CDR3 is TGCGCCAGCAGCCAAGACGCAGGGGGGGTTTCCTACAATGAGCAGTTCTTC.

The chain is built from TRBV21-1 and TRBJ1-3; the table's D call, TRBD1, has no DNA check behind it. TRBV21-1 is noted as a pseudogene. This CDR3 is 17 amino acids long. The CDR3 spells CASSKGGQQDSGNTIYF. The CDR3 coding sequence is TGTGCCAGCAGCAAAGGTGGACAGCAAGATTCTGGAAACACCATATATTTT.

The rearrangement links TRBV5-1 to TRBJ1-2; no clear D. V lost 0 bases and J lost 2, with 11 bases in between. This CDR3 region has 15 residues. Germline CDR1 reads SGHRS; CDR2 reads YFSETQ. CDR3 bases: TGCGCCAGCAGCTTGGGGGCAGAGGACAACTATGGCTACACCTTC. Residues: CASSLGAEDNYGYTF.

V is TRBV2 and J is TRBJ1-1; weak D call: TRBD1 (5 bases). Per germline, CDR1 SNHLY and CDR2 FYNNEI. The ends were cut back, 7 bases at V and 0 bases at J, with 18 bases in the middle. The CDR3 has 16 amino acids. The CDR3 bases are TGTGCCAGCACGGGGCAGGGTGTGACTCTGAACACTGAAGCTTTCTTT. This encodes CASTGQGVTLNTEAFF.

V is TRBV9 and J is TRBJ2-3; D might be TRBD1 (6 bases). The CDR3 is 16 residues long. CDR1 and CDR2 (germline): SGDLS, YYNGEE. V lost 3 bases and J 1 base, leaving 15 bases between the germline ends. The CDR3 here is CASSATGLEGTDTQYF. In DNA, the CDR3 is TGTGCCAGCAGCGCGACAGGCTTGGAGGGCACAGATACGCAGTATTTT.

The gene calls are TRBV30 and TRBJ2-7; 11 bases line up with TRBD2. Germline V gene sequence: CDR1 GTSNPN, CDR2 SVGIG (reference sequence). The CDR3 covers 15 residues. Unmatched junction bases numbered 5, after V lost 2 bases and J lost 2 bases. CDR3 sequence reads: CAWSHLAGGAYEQYF. The CDR3 region has the DNA TGTGCCTGGAGTCATCTAGCGGGAGGTGCCTACGAGCAGTACTTC.

This chain connects TRBV19 to TRBJ1-2; D gene ambiguous. The germline V gene encodes CDR1 LNHDA and CDR2 SQIVND (reference sequence). There are 15 residues in the CDR3. Between the trimmed V and J ends, which lost 5 bases and 7 bases, there was a span of 20 bases. CDR3 loop: CASSVLETFYGGYTF. The CDR3 region has the DNA TGTGCCAGTAGTGTCCTGGAAACCTTCTATGGTGGCTACACCTTC.

This sequence joins TRBV9 and TRBJ1-3; possible D gene TRBD1, 5 bases. This CDR3 comprises 15 residues. Trimming left V 4 bases short and J 4 bases short, with 15 bases between. Germline V gives CDR1 SGDLS, CDR2 YYNGEE. CDR3 protein: CASSPYGGGGNTIYF. For the CDR3, the DNA is TGTGCCAGCAGCCCCTATGGGGGAGGAGGAAACACCATATATTTT.

The CDR3 here is CASSKGPLGAYGYTF. The CDR3 DNA reads as TGTGCCAGCAGCAAAGGACCCCTCGGGGCTTATGGCTACACCTTC. The chain combines TRBV21-1 with TRBJ1-2. TRBV21-1 is a recognized pseudogene. The CDR3 has 15 residues.

The CDR3 protein is CASSFGGGSTEAFF. CDR3 nucleotides: TGTGCCAGCAGCTTTGGGGGCGGGTCTACCGAAGCTTTCTTT. The rearrangement uses TRBV7-2 and TRBJ1-1; D possibly corresponds to TRBD1 (6 bases). CDR1 is SGHTA, CDR2 FQGNSA, per germline. This CDR3 has 14 residues. The V end lost 3 bases, the J end lost 8 bases, and 16 bases lay between the germline ends.

This chain joins TRBV11-2 and TRBJ1-5; D unresolved. Germline loops: CDR1 SGHAT, CDR2 FQNNGV. The CDR3 runs 15 residues. V was clipped by 1 base and J by 0 bases, with 7 bases between them. CDR3 loop: CASSLGRPSNQPQHF. The CDR3 region has the DNA TGTGCCAGCAGCTTAGGCCGTCCTAGCAATCAGCCCCAGCATTTT.

As for this clone: Additional DNA sequences in this sample encode the identical CDR3. The rearrangement links TRBV7-9 to TRBJ1-2; D may be TRBD1 (5 bases). Germline lookup yields CDR1 SEHNR and CDR2 FQNEAQ (reference sequence). Between the trimmed V and J ends, which lost 1 base and 5 bases, there was a span of 5 bases. The CDR3 loop spans 12 amino acids. DNA for the CDR3: TGTGCCAGCAGCTTAGAGGGGTATGGCTACACCTTC. It is translated as CASSLEGYGYTF.

The sample holds a few counts of this clone. The rearrangement links TRBV2 to TRBJ1-1; D is undetermined. V lost 3 bases to trimming and J lost 4 bases, with 9 bases between them. Germline loops: CDR1 SNHLY, CDR2 FYNNEI. This CDR3 spans 13 amino acids. The CDR3 here is CASSELPGTEAFF. CDR3 sequence (DNA): TGTGCCAGCAGTGAGCTCCCCGGCACTGAAGCTTTCTTT.

The chain is built from TRBV6-1 and TRBJ1-1; no firm D call. This CDR3 spans 15 amino acids. Per the germline V gene, CDR1 is MNHNS and CDR2 is SASEGT. V was pared by 6 bases and J by 3 bases, with 17 bases between. The CDR3 loop reads CASRLARGGYTEAFF. The CDR3 DNA reads as TGTGCCAGCAGGTTGGCCCGGGGAGGGTACACTGAAGCTTTCTTT.